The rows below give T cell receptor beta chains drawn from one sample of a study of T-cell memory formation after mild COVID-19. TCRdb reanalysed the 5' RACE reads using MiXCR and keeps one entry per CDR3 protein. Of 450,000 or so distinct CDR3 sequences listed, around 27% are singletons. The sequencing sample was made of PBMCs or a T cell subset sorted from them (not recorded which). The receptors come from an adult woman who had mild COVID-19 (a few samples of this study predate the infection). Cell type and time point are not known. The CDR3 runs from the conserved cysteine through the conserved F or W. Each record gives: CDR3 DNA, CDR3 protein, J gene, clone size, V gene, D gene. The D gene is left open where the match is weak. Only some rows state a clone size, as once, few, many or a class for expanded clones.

CDR3 DNA: TGTGCCAGCAGTTTTAGGACTAGCAGCAACACAGATACGCAGTATTTT
CDR3 protein: CASSFRTSSNTDTQYF
J gene: TRBJ2-3
clone size: -
V gene: TRBV5-6
D gene: TRBD2

CDR3 DNA: TGCAGCGTTTCCGGGGGGAACACCGGGGAGCTGTTTTTT
CDR3 protein: CSVSGGNTGELFF
J gene: TRBJ2-2
clone size: -
V gene: TRBV29-1
D gene: -

CDR3 DNA: TGTGCCAGCTCACCACCGGGTCGACAGGAGGGTGAGCAGTACTTC
CDR3 protein: CASSPPGRQEGEQYF
J gene: TRBJ2-7
clone size: many
V gene: TRBV18
D gene: -

CDR3 DNA: TGCGCCAGCAGCTTCGATGCTAACACTGAAGCTTTCTTT
CDR3 protein: CASSFDANTEAFF
J gene: TRBJ1-1
clone size: -
V gene: TRBV5-1
D gene: -

CDR3 DNA: TGTGCCAGCAGCTCCCTGGCCCAAGAGACCCAGTACTTC
CDR3 protein: CASSSLAQETQYF
J gene: TRBJ2-5
clone size: -
V gene: TRBV12-3/TRBV12-4
D gene: -

CDR3 DNA: TGTGCCAGCAACAGCGGACCCGGAGTTACGGATACGCAGTATTTT
CDR3 protein: CASNSGPGVTDTQYF
J gene: TRBJ2-3
clone size: -
V gene: TRBV7-8
D gene: -

CDR3 DNA: TGCGCCAGCAGCCATGGACAGCATGGATGGACTGAAGCTTTCTTT
CDR3 protein: CASSHGQHGWTEAFF
J gene: TRBJ1-1
clone size: -
V gene: TRBV4-1
D gene: -

CDR3 DNA: TGTGCCAGCAGTTTAGACCCACCCGAGGGGGCAACCACTGAAGCTTTCTTT
CDR3 protein: CASSLDPPEGATTEAFF
J gene: TRBJ1-1
clone size: -
V gene: TRBV28
D gene: TRBD1

CDR3 DNA: TGTGCCAGCTCACCACCGGCCGATACCTATGGCTACACCTTC
CDR3 protein: CASSPPADTYGYTF
J gene: TRBJ1-2
clone size: -
V gene: TRBV18
D gene: -

CDR3 DNA: TGTGCCAGCTCTCCCGCTAAAGACAGGGGGGAGACCCAGTACTTC
CDR3 protein: CASSPAKDRGETQYF
J gene: TRBJ2-5
clone size: few
V gene: TRBV7-9
D gene: TRBD1

CDR3 DNA: TGTGCCAGCATTCCCCTAGCGTCCAATGAGCAGTTCTTC
CDR3 protein: CASIPLASNEQFF
J gene: TRBJ2-1
clone size: -
V gene: TRBV7-9
D gene: -

CDR3 DNA: TGTGCCAGTAGTAAGTACCCGACAGCTGTCAATCAGCCCCAGCATTTT
CDR3 protein: CASSKYPTAVNQPQHF
J gene: TRBJ1-5
clone size: -
V gene: TRBV19
D gene: -

CDR3 DNA: TGTGCCAGCAGCGTACAAACCACAGATACGCAGTATTTT
CDR3 protein: CASSVQTTDTQYF
J gene: TRBJ2-3
clone size: -
V gene: TRBV5-4
D gene: -

CDR3 DNA: TGTGCCAGCTCAACCCGACAGGGCAATCGACTATCGAACACCGGGGAGCTGTTTTTT
CDR3 protein: CASSTRQGNRLSNTGELFF
J gene: TRBJ2-2
clone size: -
V gene: TRBV18
D gene: TRBD1

CDR3 DNA: TGCGCCAGCAGCTTGATTCCGGGGGGCACTGAAGCTTTCTTT
CDR3 protein: CASSLIPGGTEAFF
J gene: TRBJ1-1
clone size: -
V gene: TRBV5-1
D gene: -

CDR3 DNA: TGTGCCAGCTACGTCTTGAACACTGAAGCTTTCTTT
CDR3 protein: CASYVLNTEAFF
J gene: TRBJ1-1
clone size: -
V gene: TRBV6-1
D gene: -

CDR3 DNA: TGTGCCAGCAACCTTATACAGGGGAACACTGAAGCTTTCTTT
CDR3 protein: CASNLIQGNTEAFF
J gene: TRBJ1-1
clone size: few
V gene: TRBV2
D gene: -

CDR3 DNA: TGTGCCAGCAGCTCCCGACAGGGGAGGGGGCCCCAGCATTTT
CDR3 protein: CASSSRQGRGPQHF
J gene: TRBJ1-5
clone size: -
V gene: TRBV3-1
D gene: TRBD1

CDR3 DNA: TGTGCCAGCAGCCAAGATTTGCTGAGCTCCTACAATGAGCAGTTCTTC
CDR3 protein: CASSQDLLSSYNEQFF
J gene: TRBJ2-1
clone size: few
V gene: TRBV4-2
D gene: -

CDR3 DNA: TGTGCCAACGCCCTTACAGATACGCAGTATTTT
CDR3 protein: CANALTDTQYF
J gene: TRBJ2-3
clone size: few
V gene: TRBV7-9
D gene: -

CDR3 DNA: TGCAGCGCCCTCCCTCTGGGGACAGACGAGCAGTACTTC
CDR3 protein: CSALPLGTDEQYF
J gene: TRBJ2-7
clone size: few
V gene: TRBV29-1
D gene: TRBD1

CDR3 DNA: TGCAGCGCGGACAGTGATGAGCAGTTCTTC
CDR3 protein: CSADSDEQFF
J gene: TRBJ2-1
clone size: few
V gene: TRBV29-1
D gene: -

CDR3 DNA: TGTGCCAGCACCCCAGGAGGGACAGATACGCAGTATTTT
CDR3 protein: CASTPGGTDTQYF
J gene: TRBJ2-3
clone size: -
V gene: TRBV12-3/TRBV12-4
D gene: -

CDR3 DNA: TGCGCCAGCAGCTTGGCCGGGCGGCTTGAGGCAGATACGCAGTATTTT
CDR3 protein: CASSLAGRLEADTQYF
J gene: TRBJ2-3
clone size: few
V gene: TRBV5-1
D gene: -

CDR3 DNA: TGTGCCAGCAGCCAAGATACGCGGAACACAGATACGCAGTATTTT
CDR3 protein: CASSQDTRNTDTQYF
J gene: TRBJ2-3
clone size: -
V gene: TRBV4-2
D gene: -

CDR3 DNA: TGTGCCAGCAGGGATGACGGGGGATACACTGAAGCTTTCTTT
CDR3 protein: CASRDDGGYTEAFF
J gene: TRBJ1-1
clone size: few
V gene: TRBV25-1
D gene: -

CDR3 DNA: TGTGCCAGCAGAAAATCCGGGACTTCCATTCACAATGAGCAGTTCTTC
CDR3 protein: CASRKSGTSIHNEQFF
J gene: TRBJ2-1
clone size: many
V gene: TRBV6-6
D gene: -

CDR3 DNA: TGTGCCAGCAGTTACTCGCCGGACAGTTACAATGAGCAGTTCTTC
CDR3 protein: CASSYSPDSYNEQFF
J gene: TRBJ2-1
clone size: -
V gene: TRBV6-5
D gene: -

CDR3 DNA: TGTGCCAGCAGCTCCGGTAGCGGGAGTACCTATACGCAGTATTTT
CDR3 protein: CASSSGSGSTYTQYF
J gene: TRBJ2-3
clone size: few
V gene: TRBV11-3
D gene: TRBD2

CDR3 DNA: TGTGCCAGCAGCTTATTAGCTAGCGGGGTTTACAATGAGCAGTTCTTC
CDR3 protein: CASSLLASGVYNEQFF
J gene: TRBJ2-1
clone size: -
V gene: TRBV7-3
D gene: TRBD2

CDR3 DNA: TGTGCCAGCAGCCAAGAGTACAGACAGGGGGCCGGAGATACGCAGTATTTT
CDR3 protein: CASSQEYRQGAGDTQYF
J gene: TRBJ2-3
clone size: few
V gene: TRBV4-2
D gene: TRBD1

CDR3 DNA: TGCGCCAGCAGCCAGGGGACAGGGCTGACTGAAGCTTTCTTT
CDR3 protein: CASSQGTGLTEAFF
J gene: TRBJ1-1
clone size: -
V gene: TRBV4-3
D gene: TRBD1

CDR3 DNA: TGTGCCAGCAGCCAGGACAGATACCAAGAGACCCAGTACTTC
CDR3 protein: CASSQDRYQETQYF
J gene: TRBJ2-5
clone size: few
V gene: TRBV11-2
D gene: -

CDR3 DNA: TGTGCCAGCAGCGACAGGGGGCGATCCGGGGAGCTGTTTTTT
CDR3 protein: CASSDRGRSGELFF
J gene: TRBJ2-2
clone size: -
V gene: TRBV9
D gene: TRBD1

CDR3 DNA: TGTGCCAGCTCTAGACAGGCTAGCTCCTATAATTCACCCCTCCACTTT
CDR3 protein: CASSRQASSYNSPLHF
J gene: TRBJ1-6
clone size: -
V gene: TRBV6-5
D gene: -

CDR3 DNA: TGTGCCAGCAGTGAAAGGGAGGGCCTGGAGACCCAGTACTTC
CDR3 protein: CASSEREGLETQYF
J gene: TRBJ2-5
clone size: few
V gene: TRBV2
D gene: TRBD2

CDR3 DNA: TGTGCCAGCAGCTCCAGACTAGCGGGAGGCGGGGAGCTGTTTTTT
CDR3 protein: CASSSRLAGGGELFF
J gene: TRBJ2-2
clone size: once
V gene: TRBV13
D gene: TRBD2

CDR3 DNA: TGTGCCTGGAGGGAGACTAGCGGGGGGTCAGGGACCCAGTACTTC
CDR3 protein: CAWRETSGGSGTQYF
J gene: TRBJ2-5
clone size: -
V gene: TRBV30
D gene: TRBD2

CDR3 DNA: TGTGCCAGCAGACACATGGCGGACACCATATATTTT
CDR3 protein: CASRHMADTIYF
J gene: TRBJ1-3
clone size: few
V gene: TRBV12-3/TRBV12-4
D gene: -

CDR3 DNA: TGTGCCAGCAGCCCCGGGACCGAGCAGTACTTC
CDR3 protein: CASSPGTEQYF
J gene: TRBJ2-7
clone size: -
V gene: TRBV14
D gene: -

CDR3 DNA: TGTGCCAGCAGCGCTAGATATCGGGGCTACACCTTC
CDR3 protein: CASSARYRGYTF
J gene: TRBJ1-2
clone size: -
V gene: TRBV9
D gene: -

CDR3 DNA: TGTGCCAGCAGCGTAGGAAGTCCGAGCACAGATACGCAGTATTTT
CDR3 protein: CASSVGSPSTDTQYF
J gene: TRBJ2-3
clone size: -
V gene: TRBV9
D gene: -

CDR3 DNA: TGTGCCAGCAGCCAAGGGCGTCGTGAGCAGTTCTTC
CDR3 protein: CASSQGRREQFF
J gene: TRBJ2-1
clone size: many
V gene: TRBV3-1
D gene: -

CDR3 DNA: TGTGCCAGCAGCTTTTCCACTGGGGCCAACGTCCTGACTTTC
CDR3 protein: CASSFSTGANVLTF
J gene: TRBJ2-6
clone size: many
V gene: TRBV7-3
D gene: -

CDR3 DNA: TGTGCCAGCAGCTTAGAAGGCGGCGGGACCTACGAGCAGTACTTC
CDR3 protein: CASSLEGGGTYEQYF
J gene: TRBJ2-7
clone size: many
V gene: TRBV7-8
D gene: -

CDR3 DNA: TGTGCCAGCAGCCGGGACAGGGGTGCCGCAGATACGCAGTATTTT
CDR3 protein: CASSRDRGAADTQYF
J gene: TRBJ2-3
clone size: -
V gene: TRBV7-2
D gene: TRBD1

CDR3 DNA: TGCGCCAGCAGCTTAGCGGCTAGCACAGATACGCAGTATTTT
CDR3 protein: CASSLAASTDTQYF
J gene: TRBJ2-3
clone size: many
V gene: TRBV4-1
D gene: -